The clone carrying this TCR beta chain was found a few times. Its antigen is undetermined. TCRdb's table, derived via immunoSEQ multiplex PCR, lists solely in-frame clones and lacks some. In the table there are about 16,000 clones, just over 85% of which are singletons. V lost 6 bases and J 1 base, leaving 13 bases between the germline ends. This CDR3 spans 15 amino acids. Germline V gives CDR1 MNHEY, CDR2 SVGAGI. This entry belongs to a study of OX40 agonist ivuxolimab in advanced cancers. Study-wide findings and caveats: More expanded clones were seen, on average, in CD8+ T cells than in CD4+.

This TCR was sampled from an adult with an advanced solid tumor such as melanoma, head and neck, liver or kidney cancer. This rearrangement joins TRBV6-5 to TRBJ1-3, with TRBD1 as a possible D gene (5 bases). The specimen was CD4+ or CD8+ T cells sorted from blood, collected in a trial of the OX40 agonist ivuxolimab. The CDR3 here is CASSRPGGSGNTIYF. For the CDR3, the DNA is TGTGCCAGCAGCCGGCCGGGGGGATCTGGAAACACCATATATTTT.